This TCR beta chain was profiled in a study of cytomegalovirus exposure and HLA in healthy donors. Study information: In a previous analysis, 117 million unique TCR beta sequences were found from 150 million to 200 million T cells. Samples from HLA-typed donors yielded approximately 80 million unique TCRs in an early data release. Study-wide findings and caveats: A few chains linked to CMV were shown in vitro to be specific for CMV antigens. It was reported that TCR beta sequences correctly inferred the HLA-A and HLA-B alleles for most subjects.

The PCR was carried out with 60 Vbeta primers and 13 Jbeta primers. Clones were sequenced by immunoSEQ multiplex PCR, and TCRdb holds only the in-frame ones, with some missing. The table shows 250,000 or so clones, with 85% to 90% occurring only once. Remarks on this clone: Its antigen is not known.

The V gene's germline CDR1 is MNHEY and CDR2 SVGAGI. The CDR3 is 15 residues long. V was trimmed by 4 bases and J by 2 bases, leaving 15 bases between them. Sequencing input: PBMCs. The chain joins TRBV6-5 to TRBJ2-7; D is uncertain. The receptor was isolated from a human donor in good health. CDR3 coding DNA: TGTGCCAGCAGTTCTACAGATACCAAAACCTACGAGCAGTACTTC. Amino acid sequence: CASSSTDTKTYEQYF.